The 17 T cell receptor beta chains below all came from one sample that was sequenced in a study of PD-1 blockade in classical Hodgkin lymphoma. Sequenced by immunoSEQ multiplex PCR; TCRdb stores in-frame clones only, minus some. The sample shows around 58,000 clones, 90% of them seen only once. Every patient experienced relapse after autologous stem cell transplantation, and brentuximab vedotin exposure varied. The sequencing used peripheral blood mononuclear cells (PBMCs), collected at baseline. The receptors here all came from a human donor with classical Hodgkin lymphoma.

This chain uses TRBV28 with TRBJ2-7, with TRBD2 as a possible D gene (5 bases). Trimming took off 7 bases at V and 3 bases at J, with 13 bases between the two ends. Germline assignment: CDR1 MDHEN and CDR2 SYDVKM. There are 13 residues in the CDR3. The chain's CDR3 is CASTEVAGYEQYF. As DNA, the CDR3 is TGTGCCAGCACGGAGGTCGCGGGCTACGAGCAGTACTTC.

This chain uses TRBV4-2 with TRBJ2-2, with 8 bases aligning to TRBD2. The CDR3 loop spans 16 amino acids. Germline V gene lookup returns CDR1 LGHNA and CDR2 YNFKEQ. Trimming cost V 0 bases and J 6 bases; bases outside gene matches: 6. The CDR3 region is CASSQDSGSVPGELFF. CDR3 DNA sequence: TGTGCCAGCAGCCAAGACAGCGGGAGTGTGCCCGGGGAGCTGTTTTTT.

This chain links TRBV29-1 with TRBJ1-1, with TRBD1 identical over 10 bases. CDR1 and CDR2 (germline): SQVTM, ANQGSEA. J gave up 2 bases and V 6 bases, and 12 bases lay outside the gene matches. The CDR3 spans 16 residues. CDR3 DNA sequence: TGCAGCGTCGGACACCGGGACAGGGGAGTTAACACTGAAGCTTTCTTT. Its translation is CSVGHRDRGVNTEAFF.

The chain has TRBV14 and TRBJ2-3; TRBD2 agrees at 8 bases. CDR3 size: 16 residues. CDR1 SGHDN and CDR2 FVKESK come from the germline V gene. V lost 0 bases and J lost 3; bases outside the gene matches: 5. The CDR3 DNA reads TGTGCCAGCAGCCAAGACGTCGGCGGGAGGACAGATACGCAGTATTTT. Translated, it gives CASSQDVGGRTDTQYF.

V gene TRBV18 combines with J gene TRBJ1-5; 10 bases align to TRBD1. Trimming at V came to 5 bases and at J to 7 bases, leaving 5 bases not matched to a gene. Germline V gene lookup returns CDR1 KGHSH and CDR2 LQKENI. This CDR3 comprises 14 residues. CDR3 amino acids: CASSRDRGGQPQHF. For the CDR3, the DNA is TGTGCCAGCTCAAGGGACAGGGGAGGCCAGCCCCAGCATTTT.

The CDR3 reads CASSPTDGSPLHF. In DNA, the CDR3 is TGTGCCAGCAGTCCGACAGATGGTTCACCCCTCCACTTT. The J gene is TRBJ1-6, the V gene TRBV6-1; weak D call: TRBD1 (5 bases). The CDR3 is made up of 13 amino acids. V was cut by 5 bases and J by 9 bases, with 11 bases left in between. CDR1 is MNHNS, CDR2 SASEGT, per germline.

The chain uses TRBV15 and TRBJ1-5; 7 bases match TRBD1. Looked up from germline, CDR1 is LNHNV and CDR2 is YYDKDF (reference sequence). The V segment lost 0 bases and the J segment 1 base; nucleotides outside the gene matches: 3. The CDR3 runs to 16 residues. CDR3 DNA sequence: TGTGCCACCAGCAGAGATCCGGGACAGAGCAATCAGCCCCAGCATTTT. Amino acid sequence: CATSRDPGQSNQPQHF.

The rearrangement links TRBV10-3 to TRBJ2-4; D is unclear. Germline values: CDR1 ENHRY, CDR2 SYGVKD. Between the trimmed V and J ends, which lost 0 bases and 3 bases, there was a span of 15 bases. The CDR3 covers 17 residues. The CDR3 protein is CAISESLSDLGKNIQYF. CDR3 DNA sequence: TGTGCCATCAGTGAGTCGTTGAGCGACCTCGGCAAAAACATTCAGTACTTC.

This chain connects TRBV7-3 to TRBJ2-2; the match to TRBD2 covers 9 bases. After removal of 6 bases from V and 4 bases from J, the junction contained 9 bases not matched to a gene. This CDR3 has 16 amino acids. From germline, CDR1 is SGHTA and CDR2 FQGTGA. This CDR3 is CASRVGSGSLTGELFF. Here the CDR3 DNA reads TGTGCCAGCAGGGTGGGTAGCGGGAGCCTCACCGGGGAGCTGTTTTTT.

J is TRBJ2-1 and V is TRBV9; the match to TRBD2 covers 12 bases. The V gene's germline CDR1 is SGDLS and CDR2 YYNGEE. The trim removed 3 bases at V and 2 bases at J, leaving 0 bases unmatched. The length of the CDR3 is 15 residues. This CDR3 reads CASSASGRAYNEQFF. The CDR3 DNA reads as TGTGCCAGCAGCGCTAGCGGGAGGGCCTACAATGAGCAGTTCTTC.

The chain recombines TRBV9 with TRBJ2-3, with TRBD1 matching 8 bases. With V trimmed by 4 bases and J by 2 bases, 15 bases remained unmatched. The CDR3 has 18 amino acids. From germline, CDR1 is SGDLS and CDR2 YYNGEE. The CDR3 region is CASSPNPGGTTFTDTQYF. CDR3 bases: TGTGCCAGCAGCCCGAATCCAGGGGGCACAACTTTCACAGATACGCAGTATTTT.

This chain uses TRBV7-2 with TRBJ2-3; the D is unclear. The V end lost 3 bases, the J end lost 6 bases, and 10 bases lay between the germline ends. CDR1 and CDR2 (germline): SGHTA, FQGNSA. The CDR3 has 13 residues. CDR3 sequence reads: CASSFIGKDTQYF. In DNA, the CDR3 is TGTGCCAGCAGCTTTATTGGGAAGGATACGCAGTATTTT. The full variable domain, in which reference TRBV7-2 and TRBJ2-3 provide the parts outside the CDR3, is GAGVSQSPSNKVTEKGKDVELRCDPISGHTALYWYRQSLGQGLEFLIYFQGNSAPDKSGLPSDRFSAERTGGSVSTLTIQRTQQEDSAVYLCASSFIGKDTQYFGPGTRLTVL.

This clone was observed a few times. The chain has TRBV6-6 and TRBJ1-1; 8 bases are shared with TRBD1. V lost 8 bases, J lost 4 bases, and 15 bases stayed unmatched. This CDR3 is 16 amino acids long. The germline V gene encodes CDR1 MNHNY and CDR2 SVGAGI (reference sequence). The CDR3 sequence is CASHQALDRVSTEAFF. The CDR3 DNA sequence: TGTGCCAGCCACCAGGCTTTGGACAGGGTGAGCACTGAAGCTTTCTTT.

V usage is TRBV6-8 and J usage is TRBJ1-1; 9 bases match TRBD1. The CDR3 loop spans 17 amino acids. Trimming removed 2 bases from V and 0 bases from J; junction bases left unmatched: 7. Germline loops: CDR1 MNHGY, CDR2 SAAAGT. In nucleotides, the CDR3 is TGTGCCAGCAGTTACAAAGGGACAGGGTCTCTGAACACTGAAGCTTTCTTT. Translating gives CASSYKGTGSLNTEAFF.

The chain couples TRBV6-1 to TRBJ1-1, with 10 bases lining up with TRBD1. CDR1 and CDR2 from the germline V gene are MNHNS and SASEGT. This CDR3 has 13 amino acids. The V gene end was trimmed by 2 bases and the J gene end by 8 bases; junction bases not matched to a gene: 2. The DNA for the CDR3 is TGTGCCAGCAGTGAAAGGGGACAGGGGGAAGCTTTCTTT. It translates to CASSERGQGEAFF.

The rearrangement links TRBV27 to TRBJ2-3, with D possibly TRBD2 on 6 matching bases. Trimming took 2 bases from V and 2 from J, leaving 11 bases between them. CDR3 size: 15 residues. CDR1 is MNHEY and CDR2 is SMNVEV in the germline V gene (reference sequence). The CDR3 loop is CASSLRRGNTDTQYF. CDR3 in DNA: TGTGCCAGCAGTTTAAGGCGGGGTAACACAGATACGCAGTATTTT.

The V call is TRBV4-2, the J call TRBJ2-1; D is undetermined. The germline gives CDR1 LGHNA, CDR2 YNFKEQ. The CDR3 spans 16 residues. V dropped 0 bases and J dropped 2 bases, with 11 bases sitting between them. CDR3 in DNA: TGTGCCAGCAGCCAAGATGGGATGGGCGCCTACAATGAGCAGTTCTTC. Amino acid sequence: CASSQDGMGAYNEQFF.